This T cell receptor (beta chain) was sequenced for a study of blood T cell repertoires in COVID-19. The table came from immunoSEQ multiplex PCR; TCRdb's copy has only in-frame clones and leaves some out. Of under 80,000 clones listed, approximately 86% are singletons. This clone was detected only once. Germline values: CDR1 SNHLY, CDR2 FYNNEI. Losses at the gene ends were 6 bases for V and 7 bases for J; bases not matched to a gene: 6. The length of the CDR3 is 13 residues. This chain uses TRBV2 with TRBJ2-1; the match to TRBD2 covers 7 bases. The receptor comes from a man aged 65 to 79 with active COVID-19. Sequencing input: peripheral blood. The CDR3 loop reads CASRAGLPNEQFF. CDR3 bases: TGTGCCAGCAGGGCGGGACTACCGAATGAGCAGTTCTTC.